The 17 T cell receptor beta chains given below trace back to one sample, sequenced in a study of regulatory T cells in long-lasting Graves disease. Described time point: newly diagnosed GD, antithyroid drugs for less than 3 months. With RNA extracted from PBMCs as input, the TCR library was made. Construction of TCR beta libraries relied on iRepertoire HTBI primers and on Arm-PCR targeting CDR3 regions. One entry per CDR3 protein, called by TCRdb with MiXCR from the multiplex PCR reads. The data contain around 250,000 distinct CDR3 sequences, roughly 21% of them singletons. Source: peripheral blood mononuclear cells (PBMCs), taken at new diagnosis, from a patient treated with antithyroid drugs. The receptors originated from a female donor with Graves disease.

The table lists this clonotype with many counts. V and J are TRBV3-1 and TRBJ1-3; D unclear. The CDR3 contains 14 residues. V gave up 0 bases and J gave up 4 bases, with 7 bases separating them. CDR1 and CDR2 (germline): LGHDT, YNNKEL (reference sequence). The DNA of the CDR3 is TGTGCCAGCAGCCAAGATTTTAGGGGAAACACCATATATTTT. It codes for CASSQDFRGNTIYF.

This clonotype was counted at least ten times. As DNA, the CDR3 is TGTGCCAGCAGTCCATTGGGGGGAACTAATGAAAAACTGTTTTTT. Encoded protein: CASSPLGGTNEKLFF. The chain combines TRBV11-2 with TRBJ1-4; a weak D match, TRBD1 (5 bases). Germline CDR1 SGHAT, CDR2 FQNNGV. This CDR3 contains 15 residues. Trimming pared 6 bases from V and 1 base from J, leaving 12 bases between.

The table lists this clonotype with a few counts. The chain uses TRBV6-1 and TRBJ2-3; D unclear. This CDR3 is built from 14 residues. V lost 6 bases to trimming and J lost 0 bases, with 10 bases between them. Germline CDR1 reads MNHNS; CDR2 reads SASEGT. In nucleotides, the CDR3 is TGTGCCAGCAGCGGCGGCCGGAGCACAGATACGCAGTATTTT. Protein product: CASSGGRSTDTQYF.

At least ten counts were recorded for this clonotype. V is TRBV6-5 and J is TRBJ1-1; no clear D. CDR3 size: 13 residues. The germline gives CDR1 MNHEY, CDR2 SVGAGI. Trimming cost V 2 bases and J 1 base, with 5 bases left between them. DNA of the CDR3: TGTGCCAGCAGTTACGCCGCGAACACTGAAGCTTTCTTT. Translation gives CASSYAANTEAFF.

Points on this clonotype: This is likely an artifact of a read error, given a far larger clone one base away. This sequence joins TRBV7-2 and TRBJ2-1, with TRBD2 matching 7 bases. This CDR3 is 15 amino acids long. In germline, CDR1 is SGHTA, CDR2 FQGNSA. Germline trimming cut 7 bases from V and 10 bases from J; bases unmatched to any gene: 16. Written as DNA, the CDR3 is TGTGCCAGCACCCGGGGTGGCGGGGGTATCTACGAGCAGTTCTTC. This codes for CASTRGGGGIYEQFF.

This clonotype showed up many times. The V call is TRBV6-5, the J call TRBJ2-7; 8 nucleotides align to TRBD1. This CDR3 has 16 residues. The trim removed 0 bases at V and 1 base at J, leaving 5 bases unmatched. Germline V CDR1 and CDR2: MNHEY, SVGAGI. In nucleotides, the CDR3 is TGTGCCAGCAGTTACTCCTCCGGGACAGGTTCCTACGAGCAGTACTTC. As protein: CASSYSSGTGSYEQYF.

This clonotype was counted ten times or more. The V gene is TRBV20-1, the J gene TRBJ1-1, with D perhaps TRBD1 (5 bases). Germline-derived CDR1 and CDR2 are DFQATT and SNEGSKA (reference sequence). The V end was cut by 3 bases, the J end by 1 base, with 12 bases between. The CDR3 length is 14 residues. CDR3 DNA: TGCAGTGCTAGGCCAATTGGGGGGAACACTGAAGCTTTCTTT. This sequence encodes CSARPIGGNTEAFF.

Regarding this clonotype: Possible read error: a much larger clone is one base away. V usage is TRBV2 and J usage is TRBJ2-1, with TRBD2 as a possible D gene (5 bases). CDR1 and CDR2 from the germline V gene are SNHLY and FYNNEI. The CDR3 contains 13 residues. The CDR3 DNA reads TGTGCCAGCAGTATCGGAGGTTACAATGAGAAGTTCTTC. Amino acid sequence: CASSIGGYNEKFF. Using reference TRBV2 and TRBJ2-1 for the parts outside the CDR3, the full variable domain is EPEVTQTPSHQVTQMGQEVILRCVPISNHLYFYWYRQILGQKVEFLVSFYNNEISEKSEIFDDQFSVERPDGSNFTLKIRSTKLEDSAMYFCASSIGGYNEKFFGPGTRLTVL.

CDR3 nucleotides: TGTGCCAGCAGTTCCCAGGGAGGATCCTACGAGCAGTACTTC. Amino acids: CASSSQGGSYEQYF. The genes are TRBV25-1 and TRBJ2-7; TRBD2 is a possible D gene (6 bases). Germline CDR1 reads MGHDK; CDR2 reads SYGVNS. V was clipped by 5 bases and J by 1 base, with 12 bases between them. The CDR3 runs 14 residues.

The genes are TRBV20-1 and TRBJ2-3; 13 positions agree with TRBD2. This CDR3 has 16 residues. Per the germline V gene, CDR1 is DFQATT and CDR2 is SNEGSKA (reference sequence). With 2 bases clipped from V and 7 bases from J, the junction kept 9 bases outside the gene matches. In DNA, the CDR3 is TGCAGTGCTAGACGACTAGCGGGAGGACACCTAAATACGCAGTATTTT. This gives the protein CSARRLAGGHLNTQYF.

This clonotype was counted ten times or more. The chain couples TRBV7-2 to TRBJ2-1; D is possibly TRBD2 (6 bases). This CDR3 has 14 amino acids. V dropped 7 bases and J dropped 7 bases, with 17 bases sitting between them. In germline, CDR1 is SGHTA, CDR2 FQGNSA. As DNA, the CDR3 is TGTGCCAGCAAGGGGAACGGGGGAGGAAATGAGCAGTTCTTC. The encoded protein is CASKGNGGGNEQFF.

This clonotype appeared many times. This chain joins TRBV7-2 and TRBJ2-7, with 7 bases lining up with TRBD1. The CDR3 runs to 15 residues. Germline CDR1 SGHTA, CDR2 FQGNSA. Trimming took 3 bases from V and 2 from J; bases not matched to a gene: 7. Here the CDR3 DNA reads TGTGCCAGCAGCTTGCCGAGACAGGGAGCCTACGAGCAGTACTTC. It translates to CASSLPRQGAYEQYF.

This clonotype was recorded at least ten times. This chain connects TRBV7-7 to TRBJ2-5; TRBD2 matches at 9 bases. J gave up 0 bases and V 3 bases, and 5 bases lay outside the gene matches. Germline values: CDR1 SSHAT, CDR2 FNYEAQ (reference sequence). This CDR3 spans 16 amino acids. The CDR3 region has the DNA TGTGCCAGCAGCTTCTCCAGCGGGGGGAACCAAGAGACCCAGTACTTC. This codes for CASSFSSGGNQETQYF.

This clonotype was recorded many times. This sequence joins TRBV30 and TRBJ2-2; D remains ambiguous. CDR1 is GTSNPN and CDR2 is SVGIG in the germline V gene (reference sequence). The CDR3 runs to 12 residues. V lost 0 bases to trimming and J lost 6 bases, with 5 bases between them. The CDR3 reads CAWSVIPGELFF. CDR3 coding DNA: TGTGCCTGGAGTGTAATCCCCGGGGAGCTGTTTTTT.

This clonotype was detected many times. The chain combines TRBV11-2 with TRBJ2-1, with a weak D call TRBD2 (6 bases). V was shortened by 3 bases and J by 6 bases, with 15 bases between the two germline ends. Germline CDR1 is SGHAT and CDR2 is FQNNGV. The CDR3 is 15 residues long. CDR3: CASSFTPGEINEQFF. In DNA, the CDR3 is TGTGCCAGCAGCTTTACACCGGGAGAAATCAATGAGCAGTTCTTC.

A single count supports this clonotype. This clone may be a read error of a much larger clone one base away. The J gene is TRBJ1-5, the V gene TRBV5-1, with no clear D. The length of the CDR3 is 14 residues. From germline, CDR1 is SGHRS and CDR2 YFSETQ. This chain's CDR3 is CASSLVAGNQSQHF. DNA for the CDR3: TGCGCCAGCAGCTTGGTGGCGGGCAATCAGTCCCAGCATTTT. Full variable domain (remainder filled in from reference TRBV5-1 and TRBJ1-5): KAGVTQTPRYLIKTRGQQVTLSCSPISGHRSVSWYQQTPGQGLQFLFEYFSETQRNKGNFPGRFSGRQFSNSRSEMNVSTLELGDSALYLCASSLVAGNQSQHFGDGTRLSIL.

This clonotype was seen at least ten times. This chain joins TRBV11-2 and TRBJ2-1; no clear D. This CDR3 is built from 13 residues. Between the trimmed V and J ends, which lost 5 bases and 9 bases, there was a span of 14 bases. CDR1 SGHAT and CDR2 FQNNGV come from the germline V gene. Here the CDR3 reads CASSPQKVVEQFF. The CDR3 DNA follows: TGTGCCAGCAGCCCTCAGAAGGTCGTTGAGCAGTTCTTC.